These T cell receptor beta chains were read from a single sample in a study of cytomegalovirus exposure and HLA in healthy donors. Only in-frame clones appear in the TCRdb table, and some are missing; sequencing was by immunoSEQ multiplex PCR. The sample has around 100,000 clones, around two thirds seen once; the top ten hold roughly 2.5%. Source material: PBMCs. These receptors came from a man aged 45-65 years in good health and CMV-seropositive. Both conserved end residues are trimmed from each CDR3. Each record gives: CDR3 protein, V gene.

ASSEQVSYEQY | TRBV6-5
ASSEMGGRTGELF | TRBV2
ASSPLAGGTDTQY | TRBV5-6
ASSPRGRGPRETQY | TRBV5-4
ASSLGGRNTGELF | TRBV11-1
ASSRADSHSNQPQH | TRBV19
ASSGLAGGGTDTQY | TRBV14
ASSPRQGGREKLF | TRBV19
ASSSSNGSPPD | TRBV6-6
SAPRAHEQY | TRBV20-1
ASSLGHKPYEQY | TRBV5-1
ASSLAGGPFNEQF | TRBV27
AISGQGATQETQY | TRBV10-3
ASSTEESKDTQY | TRBV19
ASSLYTSGGSTDTQY | TRBV5-1
ASSSTAAVRGEQF | TRBV7-9
ASSPKGLAGWYEQY | TRBV7-6
ASSLRTGQGNTEAF | TRBV11-1
ASSHQRGRSRSSGANVLT | TRBV2
ASSAGGAASEKLF | TRBV2
ASSLDRGLGEQF | TRBV28
ASSLKGSGGSFYEQY | TRBV4-1
ASSSRDSGTVQY | TRBV11-2
ASSPGRLLEQF | TRBV6-4
AILRTLVRNEQY | TRBV10-3
SGRGGWTEAF | TRBV29-1
ASSNFSSQH | TRBV27
ASSLRTGPGNTIY | TRBV7-2
ASSTFTSPDRSDTEAF | TRBV19
ATSRDTLQGANEKLF | TRBV15
ASSATSGGGTGELF | TRBV7-2
ASSTREAGESIPAYEQY | TRBV7-9
ASSVSGSNEKLF | TRBV27
AWGSPLEQY | TRBV30
AWSRRLAGEQY | TRBV30
ASSLTGSSKNIQY | TRBV7-2
ASSQGWGGGQTQY | TRBV14
ASSERITGSPLH | TRBV2
ASKQGEEKLF | TRBV6-1
ASSEGGYYGYT | TRBV10-2
ASSRGQQENTEAF | TRBV7-3
ASRQGAETGELF | TRBV27
ASSYSLLSGGELF | TRBV6-6
ASSLTYGGRGETQY | TRBV7-3
ASSDPVAAGVGGYT | TRBV6-1
ASSFSRSPGPLH | TRBV27
ASSRRGTTGNTIY | TRBV5-1
ASSVDAKPTGELF | TRBV9
SVYLGGQSYT | TRBV29-1
ASSPTAPTGANQETQY | TRBV18
ASSQLSGVSSEKLF | TRBV28
ASSPRTGGIGSPLH | TRBV4-1
ASSQKVAGDHEQF | TRBV4-2
ASSLVLDGGSGYT | TRBV5-4
ASSLKPARIYGYT | TRBV5-8
ASSRNTLADTQY | TRBV5-1
ASSLLQGTGELF | TRBV5-1
ATSRDYTNRVAEQY | TRBV15